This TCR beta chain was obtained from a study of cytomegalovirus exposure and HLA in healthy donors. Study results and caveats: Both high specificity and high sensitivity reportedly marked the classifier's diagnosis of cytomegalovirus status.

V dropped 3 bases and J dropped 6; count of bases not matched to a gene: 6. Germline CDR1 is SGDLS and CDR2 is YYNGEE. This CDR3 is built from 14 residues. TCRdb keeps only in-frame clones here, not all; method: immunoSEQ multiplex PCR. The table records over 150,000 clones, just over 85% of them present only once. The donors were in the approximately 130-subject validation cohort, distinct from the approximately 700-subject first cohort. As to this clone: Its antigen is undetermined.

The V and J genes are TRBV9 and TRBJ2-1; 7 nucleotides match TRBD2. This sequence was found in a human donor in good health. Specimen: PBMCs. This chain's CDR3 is CASSAGSGTNEQFF. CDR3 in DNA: TGTGCCAGCAGCGCGGGGAGCGGGACCAATGAGCAGTTCTTC.